The next 21 T cell receptor beta chains were all read from a single sample in a study of blood T cell repertoires in COVID-19. The table came from immunoSEQ multiplex PCR; TCRdb's copy has only in-frame clones and leaves some out. Among about 270,000 clones listed, approximately 86% were seen once. What was sequenced was peripheral blood. The receptor set was obtained from a man in his forties who had recovered from COVID-19.

This chain uses TRBV5-8 with TRBJ1-1; a weak D match, TRBD1 (5 bases). Germline-derived CDR1 and CDR2 are SGHTS and YDEGEE. Trimming removed 1 base from V and 2 bases from J, with 12 bases in between. This CDR3 spans 15 amino acids. The CDR3 spells CASSLYQGFNTEAFF. CDR3 in DNA: TGTGCCAGCAGCTTGTATCAGGGCTTTAACACTGAAGCTTTCTTT.

J is TRBJ2-1 and V is TRBV5-1, with 9 positions matching TRBD2. The CDR3 sequence is 14 residues long. The junction had 4 bases not matched to a gene; V was cut back by 3 bases and J by 6 bases. The germline CDR1 and CDR2 sequences are SGHRS and YFSETQ. The CDR3 DNA is TGCGCCAGCAGCTCCCAAGCGGGGGGCAATGAGCAGTTCTTC. Protein sequence: CASSSQAGGNEQFF.

The rearrangement links TRBV7-2 to TRBJ1-2; perhaps TRBD1 as D (6 bases). Germline V gives CDR1 SGHTA, CDR2 FQGNSA. There are 12 residues in the CDR3. The V and J ends lost 6 bases and 4 bases respectively, with 9 bases between them. CDR3 sequence reads: CASSLQGYGYTF. The CDR3, as DNA: TGTGCCAGCAGTTTACAGGGCTATGGCTACACCTTC.

The chain combines TRBV27 with TRBJ2-3; D might be TRBD1 (6 bases). CDR1 and CDR2 (germline): MNHEY, SMNVEV (reference sequence). Trimming removed 5 bases at V and 5 bases at J, with 14 bases between. The CDR3 length is 14 residues. The CDR3 region is CASSRTGLVDTQYF. The CDR3 DNA is TGTGCCAGCAGTAGAACAGGGTTGGTAGATACGCAGTATTTT.

The V call is TRBV5-1, the J call TRBJ1-3, with D hard to call. Germline lookup yields CDR1 SGHRS and CDR2 YFSETQ. Trimming took 4 bases from V and 0 from J, leaving 11 bases between them. CDR3 length: 15 residues. Written as DNA, the CDR3 is TGCGCCAGCAGCGAGGCAGCGAACTCTGGAAACACCATATATTTT. As protein: CASSEAANSGNTIYF.

The chain is built from TRBV19 and TRBJ2-1, with 7 bases that match TRBD1. V lost 0 bases and J lost 3; bases outside the gene matches: 11. The CDR3 has 18 residues. Germline V gene lookup returns CDR1 LNHDA and CDR2 SQIVND (reference sequence). The CDR3: CASSIEERGRKIYNEQFF. DNA for the CDR3: TGTGCCAGTAGTATAGAGGAAAGGGGGCGGAAAATCTACAATGAGCAGTTCTTC.

The CDR3 bases are TGTGCCAGCAGCTTGGTAGCTAGCGGGGGTGTTGGCACAGATACGCAGTATTTT. Amino acid sequence: CASSLVASGGVGTDTQYF. The rearrangement links TRBV5-6 to TRBJ2-3; 10 bases are shared with TRBD2. Germline CDR1 reads SGHDT; CDR2 reads YYEEEE. This CDR3 comprises 18 residues. Trimming at V came to 0 bases and at J to 1 base, leaving 8 bases not matched to a gene.

The chain joins TRBV6-5 to TRBJ1-6, with a weak D call TRBD1 (6 bases). V was trimmed by 0 bases and J by 7 bases, leaving 13 bases between them. In germline, CDR1 is MNHEY, CDR2 SVGAGI. The CDR3 contains 16 residues. The CDR3 nucleotides are TGTGCCAGCAGTTACTCGCCCAGGGGCCCAAATTCACCCCTCCACTTT. This sequence encodes CASSYSPRGPNSPLHF.

The rearrangement joins TRBV9 to TRBJ1-1; 8 bases align to TRBD1. CDR3 size: 15 residues. Germline V gene sequence: CDR1 SGDLS, CDR2 YYNGEE. The trim removed 1 base at V and 1 base at J, leaving 3 bases unmatched. CDR3 bases: TGTGCCAGCAGCGTATCCGGGACAGGGAACACTGAAGCTTTCTTT. This translates into CASSVSGTGNTEAFF.

V gene TRBV3-1 (or the pseudogene TRBV3-2) combines with J gene TRBJ2-5; a possible D gene is TRBD2 (7 bases). From germline, CDR1 is LGHDT and CDR2 YNNKEL (reference sequence). The CDR3 is 15 amino acids. Trimming cost V 0 bases and J 5 bases, with 13 bases left between them. This CDR3 reads CASSQDTGGRETQYF. The CDR3 DNA reads TGTGCCAGCAGCCAAGATACGGGGGGCCGGGAGACCCAGTACTTC.

The gene calls are TRBV27 and TRBJ1-1; no firm D call. Per germline, CDR1 MNHEY and CDR2 SMNVEV (reference sequence). The CDR3 covers 11 residues. CDR3 loop: CALRTYTEAFF. CDR3 nucleotides: TGTGCTCTGAGGACTTACACTGAAGCTTTCTTT.

This clone has only a few counts. The chain links TRBV19 to TRBJ2-7; 9 bases match TRBD1. Germline assignment: CDR1 LNHDA and CDR2 SQIVND (reference sequence). Germline trimming cut 5 bases from V and 2 bases from J; bases unmatched to any gene: 16. The CDR3 loop spans 18 amino acids. DNA for the CDR3: TGTGCCAGTAGTCCCTCCGGGACAGGGAGCCAACTACCCTACGAGCAGTACTTC. Protein: CASSPSGTGSQLPYEQYF.

The chain recombines TRBV11-2 with TRBJ1-4; 7 bases fit TRBD1. CDR1 is SGHAT and CDR2 is FQNNGV in the germline V gene. This CDR3 contains 16 residues. With V trimmed by 3 bases and J by 3 bases, 7 bases remained unmatched. The DNA of the CDR3 is TGTGCCAGCAGCTTGCAGGGGGTGGTGTCTAATGAAAAACTGTTTTTT. Residues: CASSLQGVVSNEKLFF.

This chain joins TRBV7-8 and TRBJ2-5; D gene unclear. CDR3 length: 14 residues. Trimming stripped 1 base from V and 3 bases from J, with 9 bases between. Germline CDR1 is SGHVS and CDR2 is FQNEAQ. CDR3 sequence reads: CASSLGVQKETQYF. As DNA, the CDR3 is TGTGCCAGCAGCTTAGGTGTTCAGAAAGAGACCCAGTACTTC.

This chain connects TRBV9 to TRBJ2-2, with 7 bases identical to TRBD1. Germline assignment: CDR1 SGDLS and CDR2 YYNGEE. Losses at the gene ends were 3 bases for V and 5 bases for J; bases not matched to a gene: 1. CDR3 length equals 13 residues. Here the CDR3 DNA reads TGTGCCAGCAGCGCACAGGGGACCGGGGAGCTGTTTTTT. Protein product: CASSAQGTGELFF.

V and J are TRBV11-2 and TRBJ2-1; D possibly corresponds to TRBD2 (6 bases). Germline loops: CDR1 SGHAT, CDR2 FQNNGV. The CDR3 is made up of 17 amino acids. The V and J ends lost 5 bases and 0 bases respectively, with 17 bases between them. CDR3 sequence: CASSPPPWDSSYNEQFF. CDR3 DNA sequence: TGTGCCAGCAGCCCCCCGCCCTGGGACTCCTCCTACAATGAGCAGTTCTTC.

This clone turned up a few times. The V call is TRBV2, the J call TRBJ2-2; the match to TRBD2 covers 13 bases. This CDR3 has 16 amino acids. With 7 bases clipped from V and 1 base from J, the junction kept 3 bases outside the gene matches. CDR1 is SNHLY, CDR2 FYNNEI, per germline. The CDR3 nucleotides read TGTGCCAGCACCGGACTAGCGGGAGAGAACACCGGGGAGCTGTTTTTT. Translation: CASTGLAGENTGELFF.

The genes are TRBV9 and TRBJ2-1; D uncertain. This CDR3 has 14 residues. The germline V gene encodes CDR1 SGDLS and CDR2 YYNGEE. Trimming took 1 base from V and 6 from J, leaving 11 bases between them. CDR3 residues: CASSVLGVGNEQFF. The CDR3 bases are TGTGCCAGCAGCGTATTAGGAGTTGGCAATGAGCAGTTCTTC.

The CDR3 reads CASSPGGRGDYGYTF. The CDR3 region has the DNA TGTGCCAGCTCACCAGGCGGTCGGGGGGACTATGGCTACACCTTC. V and J are TRBV18 and TRBJ1-2; possibly TRBD1 for D (5 bases). V was pared by 2 bases and J by 3 bases, with 13 bases between. Germline V gives CDR1 KGHSH, CDR2 LQKENI. The CDR3 sequence is 15 residues long.

The chain combines TRBV12-3 or TRBV12-4 with TRBJ2-2; D is unresolved. The CDR3 covers 11 residues. Trimming removed 7 bases at V and 4 bases at J, with 4 bases between. The CDR3 nucleotides are TGTGCCAGCACCTCCACCGGGGAGCTGTTTTTT. It encodes CASTSTGELFF.

The chain recombines TRBV4-3 with TRBJ2-1, with a weak D call TRBD2 (5 bases). The ends were cut back, 2 bases at V and 8 bases at J, with 7 bases in the middle. Germline-derived CDR1 and CDR2 are LGHNA and YSLEER. The length of the CDR3 is 12 residues. The CDR3 is CASSQIGDEQFF. In DNA, the CDR3 is TGCGCCAGCAGCCAAATCGGGGATGAGCAGTTCTTC.